This entry is about one TCR beta chain. Donors included only healthy HIV-negative adults lacking recent acute infections or vaccinations. V dropped 4 bases and J dropped 2; count of bases not matched to a gene: 6. This CDR3 is 15 amino acids long. The V gene's germline CDR1 is LGHNA and CDR2 YNFKEQ. These data originate in a study of shared clonotypes between healthy human individuals. Only in-frame clones appear in the TCRdb table, and some are missing; sequencing was by immunoSEQ multiplex PCR. The repertoire holds approximately 740,000 clones, under 80% seen once, with under 2% in the top ten. The chain has TRBV4-2 and TRBJ2-5, with 8 nucleotides matching TRBD2. Material for sequencing was memory CD4+ T cells sorted from blood. Indicated subset: CD45RA-negative fraction. This clonotype was sampled from a woman in her twenties or thirties in good health. DNA for the CDR3: TGTGCCAGCAGCCGTACTAGCGGAGGGCAAGAGACCCAGTACTTC. It yields the protein CASSRTSGGQETQYF.